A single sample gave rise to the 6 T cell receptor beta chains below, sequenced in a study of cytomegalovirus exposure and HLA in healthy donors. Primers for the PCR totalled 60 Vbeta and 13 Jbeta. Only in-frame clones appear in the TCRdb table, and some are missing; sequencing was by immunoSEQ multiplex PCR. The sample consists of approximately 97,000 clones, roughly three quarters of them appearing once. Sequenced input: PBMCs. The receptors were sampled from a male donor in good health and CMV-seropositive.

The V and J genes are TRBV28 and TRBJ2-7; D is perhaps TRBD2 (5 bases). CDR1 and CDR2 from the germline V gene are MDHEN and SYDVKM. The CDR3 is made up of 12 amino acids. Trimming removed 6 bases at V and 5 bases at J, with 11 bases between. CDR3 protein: CASRTGIHEQYF. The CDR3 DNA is TGTGCCAGCAGGACCGGGATCCACGAGCAGTACTTC.

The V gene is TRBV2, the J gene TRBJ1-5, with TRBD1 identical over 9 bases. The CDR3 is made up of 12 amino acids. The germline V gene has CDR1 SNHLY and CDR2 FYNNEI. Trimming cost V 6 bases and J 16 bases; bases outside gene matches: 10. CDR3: CASRGDRGAFHF. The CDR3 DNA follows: TGTGCCAGCAGGGGAGACAGGGGGGCCTTCCATTTT.

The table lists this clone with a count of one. CDR3 amino acids: CSAAQETQYF. Here the CDR3 DNA reads TGCAGTGCGGCCCAAGAGACCCAGTACTTC. This rearrangement joins TRBV20-1 to TRBJ2-5, with D uncertain. This CDR3 has 10 residues. V lost 6 bases and J 1 base, leaving 3 bases between the germline ends. Per germline, CDR1 DFQATT and CDR2 SNEGSKA (reference sequence).

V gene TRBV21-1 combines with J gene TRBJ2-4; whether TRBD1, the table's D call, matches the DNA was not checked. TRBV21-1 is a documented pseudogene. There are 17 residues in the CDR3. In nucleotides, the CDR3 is TGTGCCAGCAGCTCGTTTTTTCCGGGACAGACCAAAAACATTCAGTACTTC. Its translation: CASSSFFPGQTKNIQYF.

CDR3 protein: CASSARQGARMETQYF. CDR3 nucleotides: TGTGCCAGCAGCGCTCGACAGGGGGCGCGGATGGAGACCCAGTACTTC. The chain joins TRBV9 to TRBJ2-5, with 10 bases that match TRBD1. The CDR3 totals 16 residues. The V gene's germline CDR1 is SGDLS and CDR2 YYNGEE. The trim removed 3 bases at V and 5 bases at J, leaving 10 bases unmatched.

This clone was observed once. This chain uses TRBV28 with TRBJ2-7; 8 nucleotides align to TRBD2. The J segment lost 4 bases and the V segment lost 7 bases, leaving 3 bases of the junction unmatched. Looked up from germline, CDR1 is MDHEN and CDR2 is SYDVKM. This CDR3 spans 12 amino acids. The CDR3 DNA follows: TGTGCCAGCACGGGAGGGAAGTACGAGCAGTACTTC. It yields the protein CASTGGKYEQYF.